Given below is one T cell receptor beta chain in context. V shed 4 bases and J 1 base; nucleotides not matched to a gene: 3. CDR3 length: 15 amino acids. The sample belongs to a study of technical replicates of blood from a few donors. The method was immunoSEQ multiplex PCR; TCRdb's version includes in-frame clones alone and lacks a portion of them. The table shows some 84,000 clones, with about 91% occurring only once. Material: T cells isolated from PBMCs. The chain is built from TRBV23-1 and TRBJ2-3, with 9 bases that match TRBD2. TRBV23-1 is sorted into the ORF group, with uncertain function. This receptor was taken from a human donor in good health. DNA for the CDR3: TGCGCCAGCAGTCCCCTAGCGGGGCGCACAGATACGCAGTATTTT. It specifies CASSPLAGRTDTQYF.